These T cell receptor beta chains were read from a single sample in a study of T cell responses to AZD1222 COVID-19 vaccine. Sequenced by immunoSEQ multiplex PCR; TCRdb stores in-frame clones only, minus some. This table has under 95,000 clones, 88% appearing once. Sequencing was performed on peripheral blood, taken on day 0 of AZD1222 vaccination. Receptor source: an adult in good health. Each CDR3 is given with its conserved first and last residue. A D gene is named only where the DNA matches it firmly. Not every row has a clone size; where given, it reads once, few, many or a size class.

V gene,D gene,J gene,clone size,CDR3 protein,CDR3 DNA
TRBV7-2,TRBD2,TRBJ2-7,-,CASSSRGTSGGYEQYF,TGTGCCAGCAGCTCAAGGGGGACTAGCGGGGGTTACGAGCAGTACTTC
TRBV5-6,TRBD2,TRBJ2-1,-,CASSLGLNSGRKEQFF,TGTGCCAGCAGCTTAGGGCTTAATAGCGGGAGGAAAGAGCAGTTCTTC
TRBV7-9,TRBD1,TRBJ2-7,-,CASSFGTGNYEQYF,TGTGCCAGCAGCTTCGGGACAGGGAATTACGAGCAGTACTTC
TRBV15,-,TRBJ1-1,-,CATSRPAGSTEAFF,TGTGCCACCAGCAGACCGGCGGGGAGTACTGAAGCTTTCTTT
TRBV2,TRBD1,TRBJ1-3,-,CASSFTQGASGNTIYF,TGTGCCAGCAGTTTCACTCAGGGGGCTTCTGGAAACACCATATATTTT
TRBV18,TRBD1,TRBJ1-5,-,CASSQGQVNQPQHF,TGTGCCAGCTCACAAGGACAGGTAAATCAGCCCCAGCATTTT
TRBV7-2,-,TRBJ1-5,medium-sized,CASSLEAGGNQPQHF,TGTGCCAGCAGCTTAGAGGCAGGGGGCAATCAGCCCCAGCATTTT
TRBV6-5,-,TRBJ2-7,-,CASSYDYGKEQYF,TGTGCCAGCAGTTACGACTACGGCAAGGAGCAGTACTTC
TRBV10-3,TRBD2,TRBJ2-3,-,CAISPGTSGSWVMNTDTQYF,TGTGCCATCAGCCCCGGGACTAGCGGGAGTTGGGTGATGAACACAGATACGCAGTATTTT
TRBV27,TRBD1,TRBJ1-6,-,CASSRTGNSPLHF,TGTGCCAGCAGCCGGACAGGGAACTCACCCCTCCACTTT
TRBV6-5,TRBD1,TRBJ2-5,-,CASSSTGAQETQYF,TGTGCCAGCAGTTCGACAGGGGCTCAAGAGACCCAGTACTTC
TRBV29-1,-,TRBJ2-1,once,CSVEEGAYEQFF,TGCAGCGTTGAGGAGGGGGCCTATGAGCAGTTCTTC
TRBV15,TRBD1,TRBJ1-6,few,CATSKGEQGANSPLHF,TGTGCCACCAGCAAAGGGGAACAGGGGGCCAATTCACCCCTCCACTTT
TRBV10-2,TRBD1,TRBJ1-4,-,CASRFGTVDEKLFF,TGCGCCAGCAGATTTGGGACAGTGGATGAAAAACTGTTTTTT
TRBV7-2,TRBD2,TRBJ2-1,once,CASSSTSGSYNEQFF,TGTGCCAGCAGCTCGACTAGCGGGTCGTACAATGAGCAGTTCTTC
TRBV10-3,TRBD1,TRBJ1-2,-,CAISGLRGQNGYTF,TGTGCCATCAGTGGGTTGAGGGGGCAGAATGGCTACACCTTC
TRBV5-6,TRBD1,TRBJ2-7,-,CASSFWDRVNEQYF,TGTGCCAGCAGCTTTTGGGACAGGGTGAACGAGCAGTACTTC
TRBV28,-,TRBJ1-5,-,CASSTLGGHNQPQHF,TGTGCCAGCAGTACCCTGGGAGGTCACAATCAGCCCCAGCATTTT
TRBV10-1,-,TRBJ2-3,-,CASSPLRGFRDDNTDTQYF,TGCGCCAGCAGCCCCCTCAGGGGATTCCGGGACGATAACACAGATACGCAGTATTTT
TRBV25-1,-,TRBJ1-2,-,CASSESTAIYGYTF,TGTGCCAGCAGTGAGTCGACAGCGATCTATGGCTACACCTTC
TRBV19,TRBD1,TRBJ2-2,once,CASSLRGQGVPGELFF,TGTGCCAGTAGTTTGAGGGGACAGGGCGTACCCGGGGAGCTGTTTTTT
TRBV24-1,-,TRBJ2-1,-,CATSDLVTNEQFF,TGTGCCACCAGTGATTTGGTCACCAATGAGCAGTTCTTC
TRBV2,-,TRBJ1-5,few,CASSEDGPISNQPQHF,TGTGCCAGCAGTGAAGATGGGCCTATTAGCAATCAGCCCCAGCATTTT
TRBV29-1,-,TRBJ2-2,-,CSVLTTGELFF,TGCAGCGTTCTGACCACCGGGGAGCTGTTTTTT
TRBV4-2,-,TRBJ1-3,-,CASSQEGGGRAASGNTIYF,TGTGCCAGCAGCCAAGAGGGAGGAGGGAGGGCCGCCTCTGGAAACACCATATATTTT
TRBV3-1/TRBV3-2,-,TRBJ1-2,-,CASSPQASHGYTF,TGTGCCAGCAGCCCACAGGCCTCCCATGGCTACACCTTC
TRBV27,-,TRBJ2-1,-,CASSIKSSYNEQFF,TGTGCCAGCAGTATAAAGAGCTCCTACAATGAGCAGTTCTTC
TRBV27,-,TRBJ2-5,-,CASSLSPAQETQYF,TGTGCCAGCAGTTTATCCCCCGCGCAGGAGACCCAGTACTTC